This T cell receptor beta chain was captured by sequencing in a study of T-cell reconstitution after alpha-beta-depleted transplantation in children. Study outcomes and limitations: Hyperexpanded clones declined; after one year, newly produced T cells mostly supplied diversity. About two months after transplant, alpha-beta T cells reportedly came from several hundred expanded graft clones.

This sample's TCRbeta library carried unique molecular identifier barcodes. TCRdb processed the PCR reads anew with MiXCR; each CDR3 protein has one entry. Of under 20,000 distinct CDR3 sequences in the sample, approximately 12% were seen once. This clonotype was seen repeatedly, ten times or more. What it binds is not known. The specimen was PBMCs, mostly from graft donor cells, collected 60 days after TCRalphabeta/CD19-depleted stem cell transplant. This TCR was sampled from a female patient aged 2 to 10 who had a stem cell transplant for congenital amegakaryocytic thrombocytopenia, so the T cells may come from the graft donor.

CDR3 in amino acids: CSASQGSVSTDTQYF. In nucleotides, the CDR3 is TGCAGCGCATCCCAGGGGAGCGTGAGCACAGATACGCAGTATTTT. V gene TRBV29-1 combines with J gene TRBJ2-3, with a possible D match to TRBD1 (6 bases). CDR3 length: 15 amino acids. Trimming left V 7 bases short and J 0 bases short, with 17 bases between. The germline V gene has CDR1 SQVTM and CDR2 ANQGSEA.